The 23 T cell receptor beta chains reported below all come from one sample, sequenced in a study of blood T cell repertoires in COVID-19. Generated by immunoSEQ multiplex PCR, the TCRdb table keeps only in-frame clones and is missing some. The table records roughly 100,000 clones, just under 95% of them present only once. Input material: peripheral blood. The receptors derive from a woman aged 45-59 years with COVID-19, enrolled during active disease.

V gene TRBV6-5 combines with J gene TRBJ1-1, with D hard to call. This CDR3 comprises 15 residues. V was clipped by 7 bases and J by 5 bases, with 20 bases between them. The germline V gene encodes CDR1 MNHEY and CDR2 SVGAGI. The CDR3 DNA reads as TGTGCCAGCATCCTCACGCCGGGGAGGTGGACTGAAGCTTTCTTT. This codes for CASILTPGRWTEAFF.

The chain is built from TRBV6-6 and TRBJ2-2; D is possibly TRBD1 (6 bases). CDR3 length: 14 amino acids. V gave up 6 bases and J gave up 6 bases, with 14 bases separating them. Germline lookup yields CDR1 MNHNY and CDR2 SVGAGI (reference sequence). Here the CDR3 DNA reads TGTGCCAGCAGGACGGTCAGGGGTCCCGGGGAGCTGTTTTTT. It translates to CASRTVRGPGELFF.

CDR3 sequence reads: CASSHGTAYEQYV. CDR3 coding DNA: TGTGCCAGCAGCCATGGGACAGCCTACGAGCAGTACGTC. This sequence joins TRBV11-2 and TRBJ2-7, with TRBD1 identical over 7 bases. Germline-derived CDR1 and CDR2 are SGHAT and FQNNGV. CDR3 length: 13 residues. Trimming cost V 5 bases and J 2 bases; bases outside gene matches: 3.

This chain uses TRBV2 with TRBJ2-3; TRBD2 aligns across 11 bases. CDR3 size: 15 residues. Per the germline V gene, CDR1 is SNHLY and CDR2 is FYNNEI. V gave up 11 bases and J gave up 2 bases; unmatched junction bases: 9. The chain's CDR3 is CAEGLAGGTTDTQYF. The CDR3 DNA sequence: TGTGCCGAGGGATTAGCGGGGGGGACCACAGATACGCAGTATTTT.

The chain is built from TRBV6-5 and TRBJ1-2; TRBD1 might be the D (5 bases). The CDR3 contains 14 residues. V gave up 6 bases and J gave up 2 bases, with 13 bases separating them. Germline V lookup: CDR1 MNHEY, CDR2 SVGAGI. CDR3: CASRDIVHNYGYTF. For the CDR3, the DNA is TGTGCCAGCAGGGACATTGTACACAACTATGGCTACACCTTC.

V gene TRBV23-1 combines with J gene TRBJ2-7; 8 nucleotides agree with TRBD1. TRBV23-1 counts as an open reading frame of uncertain function. This CDR3 contains 14 residues. Germline trimming cut 0 bases from V and 4 bases from J; bases unmatched to any gene: 2. The CDR3 DNA follows: TGCGCCAGCAGTCAATCGGACAGGGTATACGAGCAGTACTTC. Protein product: CASSQSDRVYEQYF.

The V gene is TRBV2, the J gene TRBJ1-3, with a weak D call TRBD1 (5 bases). The CDR3 contains 15 residues. Trimming took 6 bases from V and 4 from J, leaving 16 bases between them. Germline assignment: CDR1 SNHLY and CDR2 FYNNEI. This CDR3 reads CASSVSWGLGNTIYF. CDR3 sequence (DNA): TGTGCCAGCAGCGTATCCTGGGGACTGGGAAACACCATATATTTT.

The chain links TRBV19 to TRBJ1-1; 9 bases line up with TRBD1. The CDR3 contains 14 residues. V shed 3 bases and J 5 bases; nucleotides not matched to a gene: 4. Germline CDR1 LNHDA, CDR2 SQIVND (reference sequence). The CDR3 is CASSMDRGRTEAFF. DNA of the CDR3: TGTGCCAGTAGTATGGACAGGGGAAGGACTGAAGCTTTCTTT.

Here the CDR3 DNA reads TGTGCCAGCAGCGTATCGGGACTCGGAGGCGAGACCCAGTACTTC. It codes for CASSVSGLGGETQYF. The genes are TRBV7-6 and TRBJ2-5, with D perhaps TRBD2 (6 bases). The germline CDR1 and CDR2 sequences are SGHVS and FNYEAQ. This CDR3 is built from 15 residues. The V gene lost 5 bases and the J gene lost 5 bases, with 18 bases spanning the gap.

The gene calls are TRBV3-1 (or the pseudogene TRBV3-2) and TRBJ2-3, with 7 bases aligning to TRBD1. This CDR3 is built from 14 residues. The germline V gene encodes CDR1 LGHDT and CDR2 YNNKEL (reference sequence). Trimming cost V 4 bases and J 3 bases; bases outside gene matches: 4. CDR3 DNA sequence: TGTGCCAGCAGCCTAAGCAGGGGGACAGATACGCAGTATTTT. Translating it yields CASSLSRGTDTQYF.

The rearrangement uses TRBV13 and TRBJ1-3; D possibly corresponds to TRBD1 (5 bases). Germline V gene data show CDR1 as PRHDT and CDR2 as FYEKMQ (reference sequence). This CDR3 spans 13 amino acids. V was shortened by 0 bases and J by 6 bases, with 6 bases between the two germline ends. CDR3 sequence (DNA): TGTGCCAGCAGCTTAGGACAGGAAAACACCATATATTTT. Translation gives CASSLGQENTIYF.

This rearrangement joins TRBV6-1 to TRBJ1-2, with 9 nucleotides matching TRBD1. V shed 1 base, J shed 14 bases, and the junction held 2 bases outside the gene matches. Germline CDR1 and CDR2: MNHNS and SASEGT. The CDR3 length is 11 residues. The CDR3: CASSEVTGGTF. The CDR3 coding sequence is TGTGCCAGCAGTGAAGTGACAGGGGGTACCTTC.

V gene TRBV29-1 combines with J gene TRBJ2-1; no firm D call. The CDR3 sequence is 13 residues long. The V end lost 4 bases, the J end lost 2 bases, and 9 bases lay between the germline ends. Germline V gene data show CDR1 as SQVTM and CDR2 as ANQGSEA. This CDR3 is CSVGLRTYNEQFF. The CDR3 DNA is TGCAGCGTTGGGCTTCGTACCTACAATGAGCAGTTCTTC.

The CDR3 DNA is TGCGCCAGCAGCTTGGCAGGAAGCGAGCAGTACTTC. Its translation is CASSLAGSEQYF. The chain is built from TRBV5-1 and TRBJ2-7; D uncertain. This CDR3 comprises 12 residues. V was cut by 0 bases and J by 6 bases, with 7 bases left in between. Germline CDR1 reads SGHRS; CDR2 reads YFSETQ.

V and J are TRBV27 and TRBJ1-5, with D tentatively TRBD1 (5 bases). V lost 1 base to trimming and J lost 7 bases, with 11 bases between them. Germline V CDR1 and CDR2: MNHEY, SMNVEV (reference sequence). There are 14 residues in the CDR3. CDR3 amino acids: CASSLWGEGQPQHF. The CDR3, as DNA: TGTGCCAGCAGTTTATGGGGGGAAGGCCAGCCCCAGCATTTT.

The rearrangement links TRBV6-2 or TRBV6-3 to TRBJ1-5, with D possibly TRBD1 on 5 matching bases. The germline gives CDR1 MNHEY, CDR2 SVGEGT. This CDR3 contains 12 residues. Between the trimmed V and J ends, which lost 4 bases and 9 bases, there was a span of 10 bases. The CDR3 coding sequence is TGTGCCAGCAGTTTCGCCCAGGGGCCCCAGCATTTT. This gives the protein CASSFAQGPQHF.

The rearrangement links TRBV5-8 to TRBJ1-5, with D possibly matching TRBD1 (5 bases). Germline CDR1 reads SGHTS; CDR2 reads YDEGEE. This CDR3 region has 14 residues. V lost 0 bases and J 7 bases, leaving 11 bases between the germline ends. In DNA, the CDR3 is TGTGCCAGCAGCTTGGCGTGGGGGGGGCAGCCCCAGCATTTT. This encodes CASSLAWGGQPQHF.

The J gene is TRBJ1-2, the V gene TRBV10-2; tentative D call: TRBD1 (6 bases). The CDR3 consists of 13 residues. CDR1 WSHSY and CDR2 SAAADI come from the germline V gene. The V gene lost 2 bases and the J gene lost 5 bases, with 9 bases spanning the gap. In nucleotides, the CDR3 is TGCGCCAGCAGTGAGAACAGGGATTATGGCTACACCTTC. This translates into CASSENRDYGYTF.

The gene calls are TRBV27 and TRBJ1-6; no firm D call. V was clipped by 3 bases and J by 6 bases, with 18 bases between them. Germline CDR1 and CDR2: MNHEY and SMNVEV (reference sequence). This CDR3 has 17 residues. CDR3 nucleotides: TGTGCCAGCAGTTTCCTGGGTCCAGGCCAGTTTAATTCACCCCTCCACTTT. Protein product: CASSFLGPGQFNSPLHF.

The chain has TRBV5-4 and TRBJ2-4; 11 bases map to TRBD1. The V gene's germline CDR1 is SGHNT and CDR2 YYREEE (reference sequence). This CDR3 region has 16 residues. J was trimmed by 6 bases and V by 4 bases; bases with no gene match: 9. The CDR3 loop reads CASSPGQGANINIQYF. The DNA for the CDR3 is TGTGCCAGCAGCCCTGGACAGGGGGCGAATATAAACATTCAGTACTTC.

This chain joins TRBV7-3 and TRBJ2-6; 8 nucleotides agree with TRBD1. J lost 0 bases, V lost 5 bases, and 9 bases had no gene match. The CDR3 totals 18 residues. Germline V lookup: CDR1 SGHTA, CDR2 FQGTGA. The CDR3, as DNA: TGTGCCAGCAGCACTGGACAGGGCGTACTCTCTGGGGCCAACGTCCTGACTTTC. Amino acids: CASSTGQGVLSGANVLTF.

Only one count was recorded for this clone. This chain uses TRBV21-1 with TRBJ2-2; TRBD1 is the table's D call and was not checked against the DNA. TRBV21-1 is classified as a pseudogene. CDR3 length equals 17 residues. The CDR3 bases are TGTGCCAGCAGCCGACAGGACAGGCAAGTATACACCGGGGAGCTGTTTTTT. Amino acids: CASSRQDRQVYTGELFF.

This clone was seen more than once but under ten times. The chain joins TRBV12-5 to TRBJ2-1; D is possibly TRBD2 (5 bases). This CDR3 is built from 14 residues. The germline CDR1 and CDR2 sequences are LGHNT and FRNRAP. Trimming removed 0 bases at V and 10 bases at J, with 13 bases between. The CDR3 nucleotides are TGTGCTAGTGGTTTGGTAAGGTCCTCGGGGGAGCAGTTCTTC. Translated: CASGLVRSSGEQFF.